This TCR beta chain was sequenced in a study of T-cell reconstitution after alpha-beta-depleted transplantation in children. The germline V gene encodes CDR1 DFQATT and CDR2 SNEGSKA (reference sequence). This CDR3 is built from 15 residues. Trimming removed 0 bases at V and 6 bases at J, with 15 bases between. This clonotype came up many times. Unique molecular identifiers were incorporated when the TCRbeta library was constructed. TCRdb analysed the PCR reads with MiXCR anew, one entry per CDR3 protein. The sample yields under 850,000 distinct CDR3 sequences, about an eighth seen once. The origin of this receptor is a girl aged 2 to 10 with congenital amegakaryocytic thrombocytopenia, due to receive a stem cell transplant. The V and J genes are TRBV20-1 and TRBJ2-1; weak D call: TRBD2 (5 bases). The sample consisted of PBMCs, taken before TCRalphabeta/CD19-depleted stem cell transplant. DNA of the CDR3: TGCAGTGCTAGAGATGTGGGAGCGAGTTTCAATGAGCAGTTCTTC. Its protein product is CSARDVGASFNEQFF.